This TCR beta chain comes out of a study of blood T cell repertoires in COVID-19. Study-wide context: Material from acute and convalescent COVID-19 was sourced from the United States, Italy and Spain.

The sample holds a few counts of this clone. The V segment lost 3 bases and the J segment 10 bases; nucleotides outside the gene matches: 9. This CDR3 contains 16 residues. CDR1 and CDR2 (germline): MRHNA, SNTAGT. The assay was immunoSEQ multiplex PCR, and TCRdb's table has in-frame clones only and misses some. The data hold tens of thousands of clones, with around 79% observed a single time. The TCR originated in a man in his 60s with active or convalescent COVID-19. V usage is TRBV6-4 and J usage is TRBJ2-1, with 13 bases aligning to TRBD2. The sequenced material came from peripheral blood. The CDR3 is CASSDVLAGGPREQFF. CDR3 nucleotides: TGTGCCAGCAGTGATGTACTAGCGGGGGGGCCACGGGAGCAGTTCTTC.